The T cell receptor (beta chain) under discussion was sequenced for a study of CD8 T cells in ankylosing spondylitis. V was shortened by 0 bases and J by 9 bases, with 18 bases between the two germline ends. Germline loops: CDR1 SNHLY, CDR2 FYNNEI. The CDR3 loop spans 15 amino acids. TCRdb re-analysed the 5' RACE reads in MiXCR, keeping a single row per CDR3 protein. The table records approximately 220,000 distinct CDR3 sequences, under 12% of them present only once. The TCR comes from a male donor with ankylosing spondylitis or in good health (not recorded which). This chain uses TRBV2 with TRBJ2-7; D possibly corresponds to TRBD2 (5 bases). Sequenced material: blood, either unsorted or a sorted T cell fraction (not recorded which). As DNA, the CDR3 is TGTGCCAGCAGTGAAGCGGCCGCACTAGTCTCTGGGCAGTACTTC. This gives the protein CASSEAAALVSGQYF.